This is a list of T cell receptor beta chains from one sample in a study of blood T cell repertoires in COVID-19. The protocol was immunoSEQ multiplex PCR, while the TCRdb copy is restricted to in-frame clones and leaves out a portion. In the table there are around 99,000 clones, 80% of which are singletons. Sequenced sample: peripheral blood. The receptor source for this set is a man in his forties or fifties who had recovered from COVID-19. The CDR3 runs from the conserved cysteine through the conserved F or W. The D gene is left open where the match is weak. Part of the rows lack a size; the others show once, few, many or a class for expanded clones.

D gene: .
V gene: TRBV2
clone size: few
CDR3 length: 13
J gene: TRBJ1-6
CDR3 DNA: TGTGCCAGCCGTCCCCTCAGGAATTCACCCCTCCACTTT
CDR3 protein: CASRPLRNSPLHF

D gene: TRBD2
V gene: TRBV24-1
clone size: .
CDR3 length: 15
J gene: TRBJ2-1
CDR3 DNA: TGTGCCACCAGTGACCGCGGGACTAGCGCCAATGAGCAGTTCTTC
CDR3 protein: CATSDRGTSANEQFF

D gene: TRBD1
V gene: TRBV6-2/TRBV6-3
clone size: .
CDR3 length: 16
J gene: TRBJ1-1
CDR3 DNA: TGTGCCAGCAGTTCCCCACCGGGACAGATGAACACTGAAGCTTTCTTT
CDR3 protein: CASSSPPGQMNTEAFF

D gene: TRBD2
V gene: TRBV5-4
clone size: few
CDR3 length: 16
J gene: TRBJ2-5
CDR3 DNA: TGTGCCAGCAGCTTGCCCACTAGCGGGGGACCCGGGACCCAGTACTTC
CDR3 protein: CASSLPTSGGPGTQYF

D gene: .
V gene: TRBV14
clone size: .
CDR3 length: 15
J gene: TRBJ2-3
CDR3 DNA: TGTGCCAGCAGCCTTTCCACGGGGGTCACAGATACGCAGTATTTT
CDR3 protein: CASSLSTGVTDTQYF

D gene: .
V gene: TRBV5-4
clone size: once
CDR3 length: 11
J gene: TRBJ1-1
CDR3 DNA: TGTGCCAGCAGTTACGGGTATGAAGCTTTCTTT
CDR3 protein: CASSYGYEAFF

D gene: .
V gene: TRBV7-4
clone size: .
CDR3 length: 13
J gene: TRBJ2-3
CDR3 DNA: TGTGCCAGCAGCTTAGGGCAGGAAAATACGCAGTATTTT
CDR3 protein: CASSLGQENTQYF

D gene: .
V gene: TRBV7-5
clone size: .
CDR3 length: 13
J gene: TRBJ2-7
CDR3 DNA: TGTGCCAGAAGCTTAGCTCCCTCCTACGAGCAGTACTTC
CDR3 protein: CARSLAPSYEQYF

D gene: TRBD2
V gene: TRBV9
clone size: .
CDR3 length: 15
J gene: TRBJ2-7
CDR3 DNA: TGTGCCAGCAGCGTAGGAAGCGGGAGGAAGGACGAGCAGTACTTC
CDR3 protein: CASSVGSGRKDEQYF

D gene: TRBD1
V gene: TRBV19
clone size: .
CDR3 length: 12
J gene: TRBJ1-4
CDR3 DNA: TGTGCCAGTGCGGACAGGCGGGAAAAACTGTTTTTT
CDR3 protein: CASADRREKLFF

D gene: .
V gene: TRBV28
clone size: .
CDR3 length: 16
J gene: TRBJ2-7
CDR3 DNA: TGTGCCAGCAGTTTAGGGGGGTCCGGGAACTCCTACGAGCAGTACTTC
CDR3 protein: CASSLGGSGNSYEQYF

D gene: .
V gene: TRBV28
clone size: .
CDR3 length: 14
J gene: TRBJ2-5
CDR3 DNA: TGTGCCACCACGCCCCCAAAACCGGGGGAGACCCAGTACTTC
CDR3 protein: CATTPPKPGETQYF

D gene: TRBD2
V gene: TRBV30
clone size: .
CDR3 length: 14
J gene: TRBJ2-7
CDR3 DNA: TGTGCCTGGAGTCTCGCGGGGGGCGCCTACGAGCAGTACTTC
CDR3 protein: CAWSLAGGAYEQYF

D gene: TRBD1
V gene: TRBV7-2
clone size: .
CDR3 length: 14
J gene: TRBJ2-5
CDR3 DNA: TGTGCCAGCAGCTCACCGGGACAGGGAAAGACCCAGTACTTC
CDR3 protein: CASSSPGQGKTQYF

D gene: .
V gene: TRBV19
clone size: .
CDR3 length: 14
J gene: TRBJ1-1
CDR3 DNA: TGTGCCAGCAGCTTTACAGGGAGTATCACTGAAGCTTTCTTT
CDR3 protein: CASSFTGSITEAFF

D gene: .
V gene: TRBV18
clone size: .
CDR3 length: 12
J gene: TRBJ2-7
CDR3 DNA: TGTGCCAGCTCAGTACTTGTCTACGAGCAGTACTTC
CDR3 protein: CASSVLVYEQYF

D gene: TRBD1
V gene: TRBV9
clone size: .
CDR3 length: 15
J gene: TRBJ2-7
CDR3 DNA: TGTGCCAGCAGCAGTACAGGGGCTCGAGGTTACGAGCAGTACTTC
CDR3 protein: CASSSTGARGYEQYF

D gene: .
V gene: TRBV5-1
clone size: .
CDR3 length: 14
J gene: TRBJ2-7
CDR3 DNA: TGCGCCAGCAGCTTAACTTGGGGGCGCCCCGAGCAGTACTTC
CDR3 protein: CASSLTWGRPEQYF

D gene: TRBD1
V gene: TRBV5-1
clone size: .
CDR3 length: 15
J gene: TRBJ2-7
CDR3 DNA: TGCGCCAGCAGACGCGAGGCAGGGGGTTCCTACGAGCAGTACTTC
CDR3 protein: CASRREAGGSYEQYF

D gene: .
V gene: TRBV5-5
clone size: few
CDR3 length: 13
J gene: TRBJ1-1
CDR3 DNA: TGTGCCAGCAGCTTGGAGGGGAGGACTGAAGCTTTCTTT
CDR3 protein: CASSLEGRTEAFF

D gene: .
V gene: TRBV4-2
clone size: .
CDR3 length: 16
J gene: TRBJ2-6
CDR3 DNA: TGTGCCAGCAGCCAAGAGGGACACTCTGGGGCCAACGTCCTGACTTTC
CDR3 protein: CASSQEGHSGANVLTF

D gene: .
V gene: TRBV19
clone size: .
CDR3 length: 15
J gene: TRBJ2-2
CDR3 DNA: TGTGCCAGTAGACCCGCCAGGCCGGGGACCGGGGAGCTGTTTTTT
CDR3 protein: CASRPARPGTGELFF

D gene: .
V gene: TRBV20-1
clone size: .
CDR3 length: 16
J gene: TRBJ1-5
CDR3 DNA: TGCAGTGCTAGTACAGGGAACCCCTATAGCAATCAGCCCCAGCATTTT
CDR3 protein: CSASTGNPYSNQPQHF

D gene: .
V gene: TRBV5-1
clone size: .
CDR3 length: 16
J gene: TRBJ2-2
CDR3 DNA: TGCGCCAGCAGCACTTCCGGGACTTTCAACACCGGGGAGCTGTTTTTT
CDR3 protein: CASSTSGTFNTGELFF

D gene: .
V gene: TRBV7-2
clone size: .
CDR3 length: 15
J gene: TRBJ2-7
CDR3 DNA: TGTGCCAGCAGCTTAGTGGGGCGGTTGACCTACGAGCAGTACTTC
CDR3 protein: CASSLVGRLTYEQYF

D gene: .
V gene: TRBV6-5
clone size: .
CDR3 length: 15
J gene: TRBJ2-7
CDR3 DNA: TGTGCCAGCCGACTAGGCGGGACGGGCTCCTACGAGCAGTACTTC
CDR3 protein: CASRLGGTGSYEQYF

D gene: .
V gene: TRBV6-5
clone size: .
CDR3 length: 14
J gene: TRBJ2-7
CDR3 DNA: TGTGCCAGCAGTTACAGTCGGGGGGCTTACGAGCAGTACTTC
CDR3 protein: CASSYSRGAYEQYF

D gene: .
V gene: TRBV27
clone size: .
CDR3 length: 14
J gene: TRBJ2-2
CDR3 DNA: TGTGCCAGCAGTTCCCCTTTGAGCGCCGGGGAGCTGTTTTTT
CDR3 protein: CASSSPLSAGELFF

D gene: .
V gene: TRBV19
clone size: .
CDR3 length: 16
J gene: TRBJ1-3
CDR3 DNA: TGTGCCAGTCTAACAGGACGAACAAGCTCTGGAAACACCATATATTTT
CDR3 protein: CASLTGRTSSGNTIYF

D gene: TRBD1
V gene: TRBV6-5
clone size: .
CDR3 length: 15
J gene: TRBJ1-6
CDR3 DNA: TGTGCCAGCAGCTCCGGGACAGTTTCGTCGTCACCCCTCCACTTT
CDR3 protein: CASSSGTVSSSPLHF

D gene: .
V gene: TRBV5-1
clone size: .
CDR3 length: 13
J gene: TRBJ2-3
CDR3 DNA: TGCGCCAGCAGCCAAGGCGGCCCAGATACGCAGTATTTT
CDR3 protein: CASSQGGPDTQYF

D gene: .
V gene: TRBV14
clone size: .
CDR3 length: 14
J gene: TRBJ1-2
CDR3 DNA: TGTGCCAGCAGCCCTTTGTCCAGTTCAAAGGGCTACACCTTC
CDR3 protein: CASSPLSSSKGYTF

D gene: .
V gene: TRBV5-4
clone size: .
CDR3 length: 16
J gene: TRBJ1-1
CDR3 DNA: TGTGCCAGCAGCGCCCCGGGCGGCGGGAGGAACACTGAAGCTTTCTTT
CDR3 protein: CASSAPGGGRNTEAFF

D gene: .
V gene: TRBV2
clone size: .
CDR3 length: 15
J gene: TRBJ1-3
CDR3 DNA: TGTGCCAGCAGTGACGGACAGAGCTCTGGAAACACCATATATTTT
CDR3 protein: CASSDGQSSGNTIYF

D gene: .
V gene: TRBV7-2
clone size: .
CDR3 length: 15
J gene: TRBJ2-7
CDR3 DNA: TGTGCCAGCAGCTTAGCGGCCCAGGAATCCTACGAGCAGTACTTC
CDR3 protein: CASSLAAQESYEQYF

D gene: .
V gene: TRBV24-1
clone size: .
CDR3 length: 12
J gene: TRBJ2-7
CDR3 DNA: TGTGCCACCAGAGGGGAATCCTACGAGCAGTACTTC
CDR3 protein: CATRGESYEQYF

D gene: TRBD1
V gene: TRBV12-5
clone size: .
CDR3 length: 15
J gene: TRBJ1-3
CDR3 DNA: TGTGCTAGTGGAACCGGGACAGAAATTGGAAACACCATATATTTT
CDR3 protein: CASGTGTEIGNTIYF

D gene: .
V gene: TRBV15
clone size: few
CDR3 length: 13
J gene: TRBJ2-1
CDR3 DNA: TGTGCCACCAGCAGAGATAAGAGAGGCGAGCAGTTCTTC
CDR3 protein: CATSRDKRGEQFF

D gene: TRBD1
V gene: TRBV19
clone size: .
CDR3 length: 14
J gene: TRBJ2-1
CDR3 DNA: TGTGCCAGTTCCAGGGGGCCGCCCTACAATGAGCAGTTCTTC
CDR3 protein: CASSRGPPYNEQFF

D gene: .
V gene: TRBV7-3
clone size: .
CDR3 length: 14
J gene: TRBJ2-7
CDR3 DNA: TGTGCCAGCAGCCCCGGGACTTCCAGTCGGGAGCAGTACTTC
CDR3 protein: CASSPGTSSREQYF

D gene: TRBD1
V gene: TRBV18
clone size: .
CDR3 length: 14
J gene: TRBJ1-1
CDR3 DNA: TGTGCCAGCTCACCTACAGGGGGGGGCACTGAAGCTTTCTTT
CDR3 protein: CASSPTGGGTEAFF

D gene: .
V gene: TRBV6-5
clone size: .
CDR3 length: 12
J gene: TRBJ1-2
CDR3 DNA: TGTGCCAGCACTAACGGGGGCTATGGCTACACCTTC
CDR3 protein: CASTNGGYGYTF

D gene: .
V gene: TRBV18
clone size: .
CDR3 length: 14
J gene: TRBJ2-7
CDR3 DNA: TGTGCCAGCTCACCTAACGTGAAGGCAGGCGAGCAGTACTTC
CDR3 protein: CASSPNVKAGEQYF

D gene: TRBD2
V gene: TRBV19
clone size: .
CDR3 length: 15
J gene: TRBJ2-3
CDR3 DNA: TGTGCCAGTAGTAGGGGTAGCGGGAGGACAGATACGCAGTATTTT
CDR3 protein: CASSRGSGRTDTQYF

D gene: TRBD2
V gene: TRBV20-1
clone size: .
CDR3 length: 14
J gene: TRBJ2-5
CDR3 DNA: TGCAGTGCTAGTGCTAGCGGGAGACAAGAGACCCAGTACTTC
CDR3 protein: CSASASGRQETQYF

D gene: .
V gene: TRBV5-1
clone size: once
CDR3 length: 15
J gene: TRBJ2-3
CDR3 DNA: TGCGCCAGCAGCTTGGTGGGGCAGGTGGTGGATACGCAGTATTTT
CDR3 protein: CASSLVGQVVDTQYF

D gene: .
V gene: TRBV6-5
clone size: .
CDR3 length: 12
J gene: TRBJ1-1
CDR3 DNA: TGTGCCAGCAGCCGTATTAATACTGAAGCTTTCTTT
CDR3 protein: CASSRINTEAFF

D gene: .
V gene: TRBV7-9
clone size: .
CDR3 length: 16
J gene: TRBJ1-2
CDR3 DNA: TGTGCCAGCAGCTTGGGACTCGCCGGGGGTCACGATGGCTACACCTTC
CDR3 protein: CASSLGLAGGHDGYTF

D gene: .
V gene: TRBV2
clone size: .
CDR3 length: 15
J gene: TRBJ1-2
CDR3 DNA: TGTGCCAGCAGTGAGTTCAGGGAGGTATCTTATGGCTACACCTTC
CDR3 protein: CASSEFREVSYGYTF

D gene: .
V gene: TRBV5-1
clone size: .
CDR3 length: 14
J gene: TRBJ2-7
CDR3 DNA: TGCGCCAGCAGTCCGGGGCACAGGGCCAACGAGCAGTACTTC
CDR3 protein: CASSPGHRANEQYF

D gene: TRBD2
V gene: TRBV7-3
clone size: .
CDR3 length: 15
J gene: TRBJ2-3
CDR3 DNA: TGTGCCAGCAGCCCCGCCGGCGGGAGGCCAGATACGCAGTATTTT
CDR3 protein: CASSPAGGRPDTQYF

D gene: .
V gene: TRBV3-1/TRBV3-2
clone size: .
CDR3 length: 14
J gene: TRBJ2-1
CDR3 DNA: TGTGCCAGCAGCCAAGTCTGGGGTCGGGGGGAGCAGTTCTTC
CDR3 protein: CASSQVWGRGEQFF

D gene: .
V gene: TRBV5-1
clone size: .
CDR3 length: 15
J gene: TRBJ2-5
CDR3 DNA: TGCGCCAGCAGTTCCGGGACAAAACTCCAAGAGACCCAGTACTTC
CDR3 protein: CASSSGTKLQETQYF